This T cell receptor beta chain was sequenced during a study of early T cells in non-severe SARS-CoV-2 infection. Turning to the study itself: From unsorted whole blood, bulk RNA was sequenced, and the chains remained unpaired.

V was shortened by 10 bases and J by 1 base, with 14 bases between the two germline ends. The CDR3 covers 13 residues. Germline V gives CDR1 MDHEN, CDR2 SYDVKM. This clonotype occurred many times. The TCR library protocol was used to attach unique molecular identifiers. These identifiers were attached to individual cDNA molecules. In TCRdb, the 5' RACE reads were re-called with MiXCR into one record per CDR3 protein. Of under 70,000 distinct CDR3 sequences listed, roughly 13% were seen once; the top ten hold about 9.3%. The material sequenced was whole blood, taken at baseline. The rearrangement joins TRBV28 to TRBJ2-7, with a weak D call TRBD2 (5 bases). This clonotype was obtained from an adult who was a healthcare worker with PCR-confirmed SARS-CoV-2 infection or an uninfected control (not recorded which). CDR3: CATRTGNSYEQYF. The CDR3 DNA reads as TGTGCCACCCGGACGGGGAATTCCTACGAGCAGTACTTC. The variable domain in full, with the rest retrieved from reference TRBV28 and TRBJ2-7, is DVKVTQSSRYLVKRTGEKVFLECVQDMDHENMFWYRQDPGLGLRLIYFSYDVKMKEKGDIPEGYSVSREKKERFSLILESASTNQTSMYLCATRTGNSYEQYFGPGTRLTVT.